This T cell receptor beta chain was sequenced during a study of blood T cell repertoires in COVID-19. Study overall: Italy, Spain and the United States were the sources of the convalescent and acute COVID-19 samples.

The CDR3 is 12 residues long. V shed 6 bases and J shed 6 bases, with 12 bases lying between them. CDR1 MDHEN and CDR2 SYDVKM come from the germline V gene. The assay was immunoSEQ multiplex PCR, and TCRdb's table has in-frame clones only and misses some. The table lists under 300,000 clones, around 86% of them singletons, with 3% in the top ten. A few counts support this clone. What was sequenced was peripheral blood. This receptor was identified in a woman aged 25 to 39 with active or convalescent COVID-19. The chain uses TRBV28 and TRBJ2-7; D is unresolved. The CDR3 region has the DNA TGTGCCAGCAGCTCCCTTTCCCTCGAGCAGTACTTC. Protein product: CASSSLSLEQYF.